The rows below give T cell receptor beta chains drawn from one sample of a study of CD8 T cells in ankylosing spondylitis. MiXCR, run by TCRdb on the 5' RACE reads, gives a single entry per CDR3 protein. In the table there are tens of thousands of distinct CDR3 sequences, approximately 30% of which are singletons. Material: blood, either unsorted or a sorted T cell fraction (not recorded which). Source of these receptors: a male donor with ankylosing spondylitis or in good health (not recorded which). Each CDR3 is given with its conserved first and last residue. The order of the fields is J gene, clone size, D gene, V gene, CDR3 DNA, CDR3 protein. D genes are given only for firm matches. Rows give clone size only sometimes, using once, few, many, or a class for an expanded clone.

j_gene: TRBJ2-1; abundance: -; d_gene: -; v_gene: TRBV7-8; CDR3nt: TGTGCCAGCAGCCCAGGGGGACTAACTTCCTCCTACAATGAGCAGTTCTTC; CDR3aa: CASSPGGLTSSYNEQFF
j_gene: TRBJ2-7; abundance: -; d_gene: -; v_gene: TRBV29-1; CDR3nt: TGCAGCGTTGCCGACGGCTACGAGCAGTACTTC; CDR3aa: CSVADGYEQYF
j_gene: TRBJ2-2; abundance: few; d_gene: TRBD1; v_gene: TRBV10-3; CDR3nt: TGTGCCATCAGTGAGTCGACAGGGGATCGCGGGGAGCTGTTTTTT; CDR3aa: CAISESTGDRGELFF
j_gene: TRBJ1-2; abundance: few; d_gene: -; v_gene: TRBV3-1; CDR3nt: TGTGCCAGCAGCCCTGATGGAGGGGGGGAGCATGGCTACACCTTC; CDR3aa: CASSPDGGGEHGYTF
j_gene: TRBJ2-7; abundance: few; d_gene: TRBD2; v_gene: TRBV5-1; CDR3nt: TGCGCCAGCAGCCCAAGCGGGGCCGCCTCCTACGAGCAGTACTTC; CDR3aa: CASSPSGAASYEQYF
j_gene: TRBJ2-2; abundance: few; d_gene: TRBD2; v_gene: TRBV7-9; CDR3nt: TGTGCCAGCAGCCTTCGACTAGCGGGATCCGGGGAGCTGTTTTTT; CDR3aa: CASSLRLAGSGELFF
j_gene: TRBJ2-3; abundance: few; d_gene: TRBD2; v_gene: TRBV5-1; CDR3nt: TGCGCCAGCAGCCCGGTGGGGCGGGGGAGCACAGATACGCAGTATTTT; CDR3aa: CASSPVGRGSTDTQYF
j_gene: TRBJ1-2; abundance: few; d_gene: -; v_gene: TRBV4-2; CDR3nt: TGTGCCAGCAGCACCCGGACGGTGAACTATGGCTACACCTTC; CDR3aa: CASSTRTVNYGYTF
j_gene: TRBJ2-7; abundance: -; d_gene: TRBD1; v_gene: TRBV30; CDR3nt: TGTGCCTGGAGTGCCCTCATCAGGGGGCACGAGCAGTACTTC; CDR3aa: CAWSALIRGHEQYF
j_gene: TRBJ2-5; abundance: -; d_gene: -; v_gene: TRBV7-9; CDR3nt: TGTGCCAGCAGCTTGTGGGACAACCAAGAGACCCAGTACTTC; CDR3aa: CASSLWDNQETQYF
j_gene: TRBJ2-1; abundance: -; d_gene: -; v_gene: TRBV7-9; CDR3nt: TGTGCCAGCAGCTTAGAATCGCGGTTGGATGAGCAGTTCTTC; CDR3aa: CASSLESRLDEQFF
j_gene: TRBJ1-4; abundance: -; d_gene: TRBD1; v_gene: TRBV5-1; CDR3nt: TGCGCCAGCAGCTTGGTGCCGGGACACACCAATCAGGGGGGAAAACTGTTTTTT; CDR3aa: CASSLVPGHTNQGGKLFF
j_gene: TRBJ2-1; abundance: few; d_gene: -; v_gene: TRBV11-1; CDR3nt: TGTGCCAGCAGCTTAGATATAGGTACCACCTACAATGAGCAGTTCTTC; CDR3aa: CASSLDIGTTYNEQFF
j_gene: TRBJ1-6; abundance: -; d_gene: -; v_gene: TRBV12-3/TRBV12-4; CDR3nt: TGTGCCAGCAGTTTGGCGGGACTTCCCCTCCACTTT; CDR3aa: CASSLAGLPLHF
j_gene: TRBJ2-1; abundance: -; d_gene: TRBD2; v_gene: TRBV9; CDR3nt: TGTGCCAGCAGCTCGGGACTAGCGGATTACAATGAGCAGTTCTTC; CDR3aa: CASSSGLADYNEQFF
j_gene: TRBJ2-1; abundance: -; d_gene: -; v_gene: TRBV29-1; CDR3nt: TGCAGCGTTAGGGGTGGCCGTGACAATGAGCAGTTCTTC; CDR3aa: CSVRGGRDNEQFF
j_gene: TRBJ2-5; abundance: -; d_gene: TRBD2; v_gene: TRBV20-1; CDR3nt: TGCAGTGGGTTGTCTAGCGGGGTACAAGAGACCCAGTACTTC; CDR3aa: CSGLSSGVQETQYF
j_gene: TRBJ2-4; abundance: many; d_gene: -; v_gene: TRBV29-1; CDR3nt: TGCAGCGTTGAAGTTAGGGACATTCAGTACTTC; CDR3aa: CSVEVRDIQYF
j_gene: TRBJ2-5; abundance: many; d_gene: -; v_gene: TRBV12-3/TRBV12-4; CDR3nt: TGTGCCAGCAGCCCCGGCAAGTCGCACCAAGAGACCCAGTACTTC; CDR3aa: CASSPGKSHQETQYF
j_gene: TRBJ2-2; abundance: -; d_gene: -; v_gene: TRBV29-1; CDR3nt: TGCAGCGTTGGGGGCTACACCGGGGAGCTGTTTTTT; CDR3aa: CSVGGYTGELFF
j_gene: TRBJ2-7; abundance: once; d_gene: -; v_gene: TRBV12-3/TRBV12-4; CDR3nt: TGTGCCAGCAGTCGGGCCCTACCGGGAGAGCAGTACTTC; CDR3aa: CASSRALPGEQYF
j_gene: TRBJ2-5; abundance: few; d_gene: -; v_gene: TRBV15; CDR3nt: TGTGCCACCAGCAGGGACTTAGACGGCCAAGAGACCCAGTACTTC; CDR3aa: CATSRDLDGQETQYF
j_gene: TRBJ1-1; abundance: few; d_gene: -; v_gene: TRBV28; CDR3nt: TGTGCCAGCAGTTTATGGACCTCGCCATATAACACTGAAGCTTTCTTT; CDR3aa: CASSLWTSPYNTEAFF
j_gene: TRBJ1-1; abundance: few; d_gene: -; v_gene: TRBV5-1; CDR3nt: TGCGCCAGCAGCGGGAAAGGCCGAAGGAACACTGAAGCTTTCTTT; CDR3aa: CASSGKGRRNTEAFF
j_gene: TRBJ2-1; abundance: -; d_gene: TRBD2; v_gene: TRBV7-9; CDR3nt: TGTGCCAGCAGCCACGAGCGGGGGCAGATCGACAATGAGCAGTTCTTC; CDR3aa: CASSHERGQIDNEQFF
j_gene: TRBJ2-2; abundance: -; d_gene: TRBD2; v_gene: TRBV20-1; CDR3nt: TGCAGTGCTCAGAGGGCGACGGGAGGCTACACCGGGGAGCTGTTTTTT; CDR3aa: CSAQRATGGYTGELFF
j_gene: TRBJ2-2; abundance: -; d_gene: -; v_gene: TRBV5-1; CDR3nt: TGCGCCAGCAGCTTCTACACGGACACCGGGGAGCTGTTTTTT; CDR3aa: CASSFYTDTGELFF